A single sample gave rise to the 14 T cell receptor beta chains below, sequenced in a study of PD-1 blockade in classical Hodgkin lymphoma (dated by TCRdb to the early 2020s). The library was produced with the immunoSEQ multiplex PCR assay. Drawn from immuneACCESS, this table holds only the in-frame rearrangements with V and J called that TCRdb kept. Clones are partly lost; checked studies trace under half to an unresolved V gene and leave the rest unexplained. For this sample the table gives over 20,000 clones, of which roughly three quarters were detected only once. Together, the top ten hold roughly 6.7% of the sample. The time point label here, explained by the study, means: cycle 1 day 1 (C1D1), immediately before nivolumab initiation. All trial patients had relapsed after autologous stem cell transplantation, with cohorts A, B and C differing in prior brentuximab vedotin exposure. This specimen was peripheral blood mononuclear cells (PBMCs), taken at baseline. These receptors came from a human donor with classical Hodgkin lymphoma.

The CDR3 is CASSQVAGGTGELFF. The DNA for the CDR3 is TGCGCCAGCAGCCAAGTAGCGGGGGGTACCGGGGAGCTGTTTTTT. The gene calls are TRBV4-1 and TRBJ2-2; 10 bases are a match to TRBD2. V dropped 1 base and J dropped 5; count of bases not matched to a gene: 1. This CDR3 comprises 15 residues. Germline CDR1 and CDR2: MGHRA and YSYEKL.

V usage is TRBV6-1 and J usage is TRBJ2-7; possible D gene TRBD1, 5 bases. Trimming removed 3 bases from V and 2 bases from J, with 5 bases in between. Germline V gene sequence: CDR1 MNHNS, CDR2 SASEGT. The CDR3 spans 12 residues. The DNA for the CDR3 is TGTGCCAGCAGTGAGGACACCTACGAGCAGTACTTC. It is translated as CASSEDTYEQYF.

The chain has TRBV10-2 and TRBJ2-5, with D possibly TRBD1 on 6 matching bases. Germline V gene sequence: CDR1 WSHSY, CDR2 SAAADI. V was cut by 6 bases and J by 9 bases, with 14 bases left in between. CDR3 length equals 12 residues. CDR3 protein: CASRITSGAQYF. The CDR3 nucleotides read TGCGCCAGCAGAATCACCTCAGGGGCCCAGTACTTC.

V and J are TRBV19 and TRBJ2-7, with TRBD1 matching 10 bases. Germline assignment: CDR1 LNHDA and CDR2 SQIVND (reference sequence). The CDR3 is 14 amino acids. The ends lost 5 bases at V and 6 bases at J; junction bases unmatched: 7. In DNA, the CDR3 is TGTGCCAGTAGTTTTTCCGGACAGGGGGGCGAGCAGTACTTC. As protein: CASSFSGQGGEQYF.

The chain is built from TRBV19 and TRBJ1-2, with TRBD1 as a possible D gene (6 bases). This CDR3 has 14 amino acids. Per germline, CDR1 LNHDA and CDR2 SQIVND (reference sequence). Trimming took off 4 bases at V and 5 bases at J, with 14 bases between the two ends. The CDR3 nucleotides read TGTGCCAGTAGTACCCGAGGACAGCGGTATGGCTACACCTTC. Amino acid sequence: CASSTRGQRYGYTF.

This chain joins TRBV4-3 and TRBJ2-7; D may correspond to TRBD1 or TRBD2 (5 bases each). This CDR3 has 12 residues. CDR1 LGHNA and CDR2 YSLEER come from the germline V gene. Trimming took 5 bases from V and 6 from J, leaving 11 bases between them. The CDR3 region has the DNA TGCGCCAGCAGCTGGACTGGGGGCGAGCAGTACTTC. It codes for CASSWTGGEQYF.

The gene calls are TRBV2 and TRBJ1-1; D gene unclear. The germline V gene has CDR1 SNHLY and CDR2 FYNNEI. The CDR3 loop spans 14 amino acids. V lost 8 bases and J lost 4, with 17 bases in between. The CDR3 nucleotides read TGTGCCAGCTCCTCTAATGAGGTCATCACTGAAGCTTTCTTT. It specifies CASSSNEVITEAFF.

The chain joins TRBV28 to TRBJ1-2; 7 nucleotides line up with TRBD1. The CDR3 runs to 12 residues. Germline V gene data show CDR1 as MDHEN and CDR2 as SYDVKM. J lost 2 bases, V lost 7 bases, and 1 base had no gene match. This chain's CDR3 is CASKTGNYGYTF. Here the CDR3 DNA reads TGTGCCAGCAAGACAGGGAACTATGGCTACACCTTC.

V and J are TRBV6-1 and TRBJ2-1, with no clear D. This CDR3 region has 14 residues. The ends were cut back, 2 bases at V and 8 bases at J, with 13 bases in the middle. Germline CDR1 and CDR2: MNHNS and SASEGT. The CDR3 loop reads CASSEYGLRDEQFF. The CDR3 DNA sequence: TGTGCCAGCAGTGAATATGGCTTGAGAGATGAGCAGTTCTTC.

The rearrangement joins TRBV2 to TRBJ2-2, with D possibly matching TRBD2 (6 bases). Trimming shortened V by 4 bases and J by 7 bases, and 13 bases separated the two germline ends. Germline-derived CDR1 and CDR2 are SNHLY and FYNNEI. CDR3 length equals 14 residues. The CDR3 DNA reads TGTGCCAGCAGTGCGTCCCAGGGAGGCGGGGAGCTGTTTTTT. Its translation: CASSASQGGGELFF.

The CDR3 protein is CASSSRTDITYEQYF. The CDR3 DNA reads as TGTGCCAGCAGCTCCCGGACAGATATTACCTACGAGCAGTACTTC. The chain carries TRBV7-9 and TRBJ2-7; tentative D call: TRBD1 (6 bases). V shed 4 bases and J shed 2 bases, with 15 bases lying between them. This CDR3 has 15 amino acids. Germline V lookup: CDR1 SEHNR, CDR2 FQNEAQ (reference sequence).

The gene calls are TRBV27 and TRBJ1-4, with 7 positions matching TRBD1. CDR3 size: 14 residues. V shed 6 bases, J shed 4 bases, and the junction held 5 bases outside the gene matches. Germline-derived CDR1 and CDR2 are MNHEY and SMNVEV (reference sequence). The CDR3 DNA is TGTGCCAGCAGACCGACAGGGTATAATGAAAAACTGTTTTTT. It translates to CASRPTGYNEKLFF.

This chain links TRBV5-8 with TRBJ2-5, with a possible D match to TRBD1 (6 bases). Germline CDR1 reads SGHTS; CDR2 reads YDEGEE. Deletions cut 4 bases from V and 3 bases from J, with 16 bases between. The length of the CDR3 is 15 residues. CDR3 coding DNA: TGTGCCAGCAGCGCCTGGACAGTTAGTAAAGAGACCCAGTACTTC. Protein product: CASSAWTVSKETQYF.

This sequence joins TRBV5-1 and TRBJ2-7; a possible D gene is TRBD1 (5 bases). The CDR3 sequence is 14 residues long. Germline assignment: CDR1 SGHRS and CDR2 YFSETQ. Trimming left V 0 bases short and J 4 bases short, with 11 bases between. CDR3: CASSLESGKYEQYF. CDR3 sequence (DNA): TGCGCCAGCAGCTTGGAATCAGGGAAATACGAGCAGTACTTC.